The text below deals with one T cell receptor (beta chain). The sample belongs to a study of identical twins. In TCRdb, the 5' RACE reads were re-called with MiXCR into one record per CDR3 protein. The sample carries 450,000 or so distinct CDR3 sequences, 13% to 15% recorded once. These data also formed part of another study, on yellow fever vaccine responses in identical twins.

What was sequenced was CD4+ T cells sorted from blood. The clonotype was recovered from a woman between 18 and 29 years old in good health.

CDR3 nucleotide sequence: TGTGCCAGCAGCTCCTCCCCGGGACTAGCTGATAACAATGAGCAGTTCTTC. Translated: CASSSSPGLADNNEQFF. The V gene is TRBV12-3 or TRBV12-4, the J gene TRBJ2-1, with 9 bases identical to TRBD2. The CDR3 loop spans 17 amino acids. The V gene end was trimmed by 6 bases and the J gene end by 5 bases; junction bases not matched to a gene: 14.